The entry below describes one T cell receptor (beta chain). What antigen it recognizes has not been identified. No qualities accompany the bases; no much larger clone lies one base away. The CDR3 runs 12 residues from the cysteine to the phenylalanine. The CDR3 DNA has 36 bases and is translated from base 1. V was cut back by 5 bases and J by 6 bases, leaving a gap of 14 bases between them. Looking up the germline V gene (reference sequence) yields CDR1 DFQATT and CDR2 SNEGSKA. This specimen belongs to a study of T-cell reconstitution after alpha-beta-depleted transplantation in children (dated by TCRdb to the mid-2010s). In the study overall: The study quantitatively tracked T-cell immune reconstitution after TCRalphabeta/CD19-depleted allogeneic hematopoietic cell transplantation in children using TCR repertoire profiling.

The library came from PCR. Sequencing instrument: Illumina HiSeq 2500. Molecular barcoding was employed in the preparation of TCR libraries, with unique molecular identifiers being used to normalize TCRbeta repertoire quantification. The raw public reads went through TCRdb reprocessing: fastp at Q25, MiXCR clone calling, in-frame beta chains kept. Entries are consolidated by CDR3 protein sequence, retaining the most common genes and DNA. The sample records fewer than 550,000 distinct CDR3 sequences, around 9.9% of which are singletons. Clones ranked in the top ten supply roughly 5.5% of the sample. This receptor chain uses TRBV20-1 and TRBJ2-7, with TRBD1 as a weak D call on 6 bases. The source was PBMCs from the stem cell graft donor, collected from the stem cell graft. The sequence came from a human donor who donated a stem cell graft to a child with acute myeloid leukemia. The CDR3 amino acid sequence is: CSAFTGTSEQYF. The bases are TGCAGTGCTTTTACCGGGACAAGCGAGCAGTACTTC.